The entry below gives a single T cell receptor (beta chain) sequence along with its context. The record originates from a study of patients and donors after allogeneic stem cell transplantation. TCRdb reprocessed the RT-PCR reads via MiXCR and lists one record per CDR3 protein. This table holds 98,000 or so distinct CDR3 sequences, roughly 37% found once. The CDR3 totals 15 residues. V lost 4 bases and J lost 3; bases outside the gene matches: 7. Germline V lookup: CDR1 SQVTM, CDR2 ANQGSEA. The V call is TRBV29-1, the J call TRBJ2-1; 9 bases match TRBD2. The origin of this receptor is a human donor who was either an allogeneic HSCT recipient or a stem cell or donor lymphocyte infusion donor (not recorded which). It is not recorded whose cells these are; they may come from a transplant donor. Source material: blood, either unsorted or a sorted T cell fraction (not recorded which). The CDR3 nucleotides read TGCAGCGTTGTATCTCCTAGCGGGATCTACAATGAGCAGTTCTTC. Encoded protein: CSVVSPSGIYNEQFF.